This TCR beta chain was observed in a study of T cell responses to AZD1222 COVID-19 vaccine (dated by TCRdb to the early 2020s). Regarding the research as a whole: AZD1222 recipients given second doses at about 4 weeks or at about 12 weeks were pooled, since spike-specific TCR depth and breadth were not found to differ between the two schedules. TCR sequencing was performed for 230 to 250 trial participants, of whom roughly 200 were given two doses of AZD1222 and roughly 25 were given two doses of MenACWY control vaccine. Enrollment into the trials was organized by age into subgroups of 18-55, 56-69 and 70-plus years, and those subgroups contained approximately 150, 30 and 60 TCR-sequenced participants, respectively.

Regarding this clone: Its antigen remains unidentified. No base qualities exist here, and no much larger clone lies one base off it.

The CDR3 regions of human TCRbeta chains were subjected to immunosequencing. The original pipeline was this. Repertoire TCRs were matched against a reference library of SARS-CoV-2-specific TCRs generated with the MIRA antigen-specificity platform. Breadth meant the fraction of unique TCRs that were SARS-CoV-2-associated, whereas depth meant the fraction of total T cells that were SARS-CoV-2-associated. Using the MIRA data, each spike-specific TCR was assigned both to the spike region to which the TCR was reactive and to a CD4 or CD8 class. Log10-transformed breadth and depth values were compared by one-way ANOVA with Sidak's multiple comparisons tests. As stored in TCRdb, this immuneACCESS dataset retains in-frame rearrangements with V and J assigned. A fraction of the clones does not appear; measured against another copy, unresolved V genes explain less than half of the discrepancy, and the remainder lacks a known reason. V and J calls and clone size come straight from that table; D and trimming were deduced from the DNA. This sample gives about 130,000 clones in total; 85% to 90% of them show up just once. In total, the top ten clones hold 1.5% to 2% of the sample.

The time point label on this specimen signifies: baseline before first vaccination. Samples from vaccinated people were obtained from the UK trials COV001 and COV002, which included a single-blind randomized controlled phase 2/3 trial of AZD1222 (ChAdOx1 nCoV-19) in healthy adults. For TCRbeta chain sequencing, PBMC samples were collected from trial participants at day 0 and at day 28 after the second dose. The cysteine opens and the phenylalanine closes a CDR3 of 15 amino acids. The only DNA kept is the CDR3, 45 bases in frame from the first base. CDR1 is given as SGHTS and CDR2 as YDEGEE, both from the germline V gene. V is cut back by 5 bases and J by 6 bases, with 14 bases in the junction unmatched. What the authors observed across the whole study: Only five to seven AZD1222 recipients were SARS-CoV-2 seropositive at baseline, limiting conclusions about previously exposed vaccinees. Because no samples from the day 14 peak response were available, repertoires could be characterized only after the peak T cell response. A significant rise in spike-specific TCR breadth and depth was observed after two AZD1222 doses relative to day 0 and relative to MenACWY recipients. Vaccine-associated CD4 TCRs spanned the whole spike protein, with dominant responses in regions 160-218 and 743-854. The 56-69-year group was small, and its depth increase did not reach significance, likely because of low power. Reportedly, almost half of the unique spike-specific TCRs recognized epitopes lying outside the regions that are mutated in the B.1.351 and B.1.1.7 variants. Most participants were white British and females outnumbered males, and the authors suggested that clonal diversity may have been underestimated.

The rearrangement joined TRBV5-8 to TRBJ2-7; 7 of the junction bases match TRBD1. The sequence derives from an adult in good health. The sequencing used peripheral blood, collected on day 0 of AZD1222 vaccination. The CDR3 protein: CASRELAGGLSEQYF. The bases read TGTGCCAGCAGAGAGTTGGCAGGGGGTCTCTCCGAGCAGTACTTC.